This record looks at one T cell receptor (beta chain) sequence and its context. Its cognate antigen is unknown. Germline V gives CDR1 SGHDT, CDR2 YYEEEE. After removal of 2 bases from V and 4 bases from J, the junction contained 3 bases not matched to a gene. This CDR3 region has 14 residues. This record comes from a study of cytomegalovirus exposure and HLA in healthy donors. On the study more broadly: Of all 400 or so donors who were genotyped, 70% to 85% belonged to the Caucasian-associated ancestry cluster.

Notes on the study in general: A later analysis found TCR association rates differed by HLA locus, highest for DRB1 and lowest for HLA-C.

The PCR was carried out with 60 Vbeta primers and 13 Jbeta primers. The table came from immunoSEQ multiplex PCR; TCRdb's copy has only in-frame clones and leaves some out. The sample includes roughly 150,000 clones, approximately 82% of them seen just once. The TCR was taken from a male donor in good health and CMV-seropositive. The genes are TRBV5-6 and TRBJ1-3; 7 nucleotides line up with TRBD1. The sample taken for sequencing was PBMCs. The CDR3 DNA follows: TGTGCCAGCAGCTTAAGGGGGCCCGGAAACACCATATATTTT. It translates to CASSLRGPGNTIYF.